The text below deals with one T cell receptor (beta chain). Its binding antigen is unknown. Base qualities were left out, and no much larger clone turns up one base away. V lost 3 bases and J lost 4 bases, and the count of bases not matched to a germline gene is 6. The cysteine opens and the phenylalanine closes a CDR3 of 16 amino acids. The CDR3 DNA has 48 bases and is translated from base 1. CDR1 and CDR2, looked up from the germline V gene (reference sequence), are LNHNV and YYDKDF. This specimen comes from a study of cytomegalovirus exposure and HLA in healthy donors (dated 2017 in TCRdb). Regarding the study in general: According to an earlier analysis of several hundred of the donors, about 179 million T cells yielded 95 million to 140 million unique TCR beta sequences and about 300 Gb of sequence data. Along with the approximately 700-subject first cohort, a separate validation cohort of about 110 different subjects was used. Donor age, sex, ethnicity and CMV serostatus were compiled alongside the repertoire data. The number of donors typed differed by locus, with 629-630 for A, B, C, DRB1 and DQB1, around 520 for DQA1, nearly 610 for DPA1, and some 440 for DPB1. About 300 gigabases of sequencing data and approximately 85 million unique TCR sequences were included in an early release covering roughly 700 HLA-typed donors. Genome-wide SNP genotypes for about 65% of the 666 donors were used in a later genetic analysis, which treated that subset as a discovery cohort. On average, approximately 250,000 unique TCR beta nucleotide sequences were sequenced per donor among more than 350 genotyped donors of the cohort, with about 17% of those sequences being non-productive. The genetic ancestry cluster associated with self-reported Caucasian donors included roughly four fifths of the approximately 400 genotyped donors. The study used immunosequencing to profile the T cell repertoires of 666 subjects and linked those repertoires to cytomegalovirus serostatus. The study was designed to test whether signatures of past pathogen exposure could be identified by cataloging public T cell receptors. Both class I and class II loci were covered by HLA typing, at four-digit resolution. Every repertoire in the discovery cohort had been generated on one and the same sequencing platform. A later analysis re-analyzed previously published TCR beta repertoires from 500 to 700 donors and added high-resolution HLA genotyping to study TCR occurrence patterns. In an earlier analysis of roughly 600 of the donors, high-throughput TCR beta sequencing was used to judge whether each TCR beta V gene segment behaved as functional or pseudogenic. The study combined high-throughput TCR immunosequencing, statistical association of individual TCRs with disease status, and machine learning to predict cytomegalovirus infection status. In the later analysis, no new phenotypic data were used to find candidate immune exposures; instead, reliance was placed on TCR beta sequences and their occurrence across donors. Roughly 5 DR-DQ haplotypes were handled as single units for association and clustering, since linkage in the cohort was strong.

Findings and caveats that apply to the study as a whole: A later genetic analysis associated a missense DCLRE1C variant with V-gene and J-gene trimming of TCR beta chains, and an independent cohort replicated the association. Strong co-occurrence of HLA alleles, especially DR and DQ, made assigning TCR associations to individual alleles difficult. The authors suggested that the approach could potentially be generalized to other disease states and immunological phenotypes. In a later analysis, HLA-associated TCR beta chains showed more clonal expansion and lower generation probabilities than non-associated chains that were equally common. In a later analysis, TCR association rates were found to vary across HLA loci, with the most associated TCRs seen for DRB1 alleles and the fewest for HLA-C alleles. The 87-base-pair reads could not distinguish some IMGT-functional V segments, including TRBV6-2 and TRBV6-3, so those segments were excluded. While some public TCRs were present in many individuals, most TCR sequences turned up only very rarely across donors. Roughly uniform sequencing depth across donors was assumed in presence/absence analyses, although this assumption may not hold. The study listed approximately 150 TCR beta chains as associated with cytomegalovirus. Correlated functional status among segregating V segments might reflect linkage disequilibrium, but an unknown experimental factor could not be ruled out. A cluster of highly shared sequence variants was judged likely to be a technical artifact of the sequencing pipeline. In an earlier analysis of 587 of the donors, most TCR beta V segments appeared in productive rearrangements about 87% or about 30% of the time, broadly matching IMGT annotations. Roughly 17 rarely observed V segments, including chromosome 9 orphons, were excluded from the earlier analysis of about 600 of the donors because counts were too low. The cohort was sequenced for TCR beta chains only, and without alpha or paired-chain data the features that could be detected were limited. A further reported finding was that TCR beta sequences accurately predicted the HLA-A and HLA-B alleles for most subjects in the first cohort. A later genetic analysis reported fewer N-insertions in productive TCRs among donors in an Asian-associated ancestry cluster than the approximately 700-donor mean. Three of the identified cytomegalovirus-associated TCR beta chains were confirmed in vitro to be specific for cytomegalovirus antigens. According to a later analysis, most CMV-associated TCR beta chains appeared to be HLA-restricted, and the HLA associations seemed to be driven largely by CMV exposure. At a false discovery rate of 0.05, a later analysis linked 16,000 or so TCR beta sequences to specific HLA alleles. Cytomegalovirus status was reported to be diagnosed by the classifier with high specificity and sensitivity in both the original and validation cohorts. Immune exposure information for the cohort was limited to CMV serostatus. In a later analysis, several top co-occurrence clusters were reported to appear linked to parvovirus B19, influenza, CMV and Epstein-Barr virus. HLA typing was unavailable for some donors at each locus, so association tests used only the typed subset.

The cohort consisted of 666 healthy bone marrow donors. At the time of sampling, all cohort members were nominally healthy, though unrecorded immune exposures were likely present. The donor tested CMV seronegative and was one of the 352 seronegative cohort members. A peripheral blood sample was collected from each donor, and TCR beta sequencing was performed on peripheral blood mononuclear cells. The Qiagen DNeasy Blood Extraction Kit was used to extract genomic DNA from the blood cell samples. Receptor amplification or capture employed the immunoSEQ multiplex PCR assay. The multiplex PCR relied on a mix of 60 forward primers for TCR Vbeta segments and 13 reverse primers for TCR Jbeta segments. The CDR3 region of rearranged TCR beta genes was amplified from genomic DNA by a multiplex PCR assay. Amplified TCR beta libraries were sequenced as 87-base-pair reads on the Illumina HiSeq System. In the paper's pipeline: A later analysis tallied roughly 78 million unique TCR beta chains across the 650 to 750 repertoires, and around 10 million of those chains were shared by two or more donors. A nearest-neighbor algorithm error-corrected the raw reads and collapsed the reads into unique sequences, merging closely related sequences to remove PCR and sequencing errors. V, D and J gene segments were assigned by aligning CDR3 sequences to IMGT reference sequences. Each retained sequence needed at least a six-nucleotide match to both a V gene segment and a J gene segment. Rearrangements were called productive when the CDR3 lacked stop codons and stayed in frame with V and J; all others were non-productive. CDR3 was defined by IMGT convention, running from the second conserved V-encoded cysteine to the conserved J-encoded phenylalanine. The earlier analysis of 500 to 750 of the donors excluded any sequence lacking an unambiguous match to a single V gene segment. An earlier analysis of 587 of the donors classified V segments as functional when productive rearrangements were above 56.7% and as segregating when the standard deviation between donors was above 5%. To diagnose cytomegalovirus status from the catalog of TCR beta chain sequences, a statistical classification framework was built. In a later analysis, V and J genes were assigned by comparing TCR nucleotide sequences against IMGT/GENE-DB human TR gene sequences. The TCRdist pipeline was used in a later analysis to assign CDR3 sequences and most-parsimonious VDJ recombination scenarios. In a later analysis, each TCR beta chain was defined by its CDR3 amino acid sequence together with its V-gene family, and reads lacking a unique V-gene family were excluded. As a way to deal with suspected cross-contamination and a sequencing artifact, a later analysis dropped hundreds of nucleotide sequences that were highly shared and had low generation probability. In a later analysis, a clonal expansion index for each public chain was calculated from normalized within-repertoire ranks of inferred template counts. Generation probabilities in a later analysis came from a VDJ recombination model fitted to out-of-frame rearrangements, and those results were checked against IGoR. In a later analysis, TCR-TCR, TCR-HLA and TCR-CMV co-occurrence was scored with hypergeometric tests, and a repertoire-size bias correction was applied to TCR pairs. False discovery rates were estimated in a later analysis by permuting HLA or CMV assignments 20 times. In a later analysis, co-occurring TCRs were grouped using DBSCAN, with TCRdist sequence similarity added in when clustering inside HLA-allele-positive subsets. Repertoires with fewer than 30,000 or more than 120,000 public chains were left out of co-occurrence clustering, as were about 5 repertoires with anomalous nucleotide sharing. TCRdb re-hosts the immuneACCESS table, in-frame sequences only. Its copies lack some clones; in the studies checked, an unresolved V gene accounts for under half of them, and the cause for the rest is not known. V, J and clone size are taken as reported in that table, and D and trimming were inferred from the DNA itself. This sample is represented by 55,000 or so clones; roughly 80% of them were singletons. The ten largest account for approximately 1.4% of the sample.

This sequence originates from a man aged 25 to 40 in good health and CMV-seronegative. Sequenced material: PBMCs. The chain employs TRBV15 and TRBJ1-2, with 12 bases matching TRBD1. The CDR3 protein is CATSRNRGQGAYGYTF. The DNA is as follows: TGTGCCACCAGCAGGAATCGGGGACAGGGGGCCTATGGCTACACCTTC.